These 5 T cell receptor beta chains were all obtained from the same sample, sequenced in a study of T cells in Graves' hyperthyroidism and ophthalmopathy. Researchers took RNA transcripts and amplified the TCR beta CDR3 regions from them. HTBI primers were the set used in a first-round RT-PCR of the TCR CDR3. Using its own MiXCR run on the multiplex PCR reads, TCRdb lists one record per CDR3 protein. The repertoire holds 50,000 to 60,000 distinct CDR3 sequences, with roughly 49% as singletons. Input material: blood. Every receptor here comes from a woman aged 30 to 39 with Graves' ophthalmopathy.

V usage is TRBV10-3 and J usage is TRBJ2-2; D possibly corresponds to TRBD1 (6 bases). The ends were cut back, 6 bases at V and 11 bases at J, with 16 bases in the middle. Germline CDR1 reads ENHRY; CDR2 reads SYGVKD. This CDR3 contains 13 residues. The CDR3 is CAIRTGTDNELFF. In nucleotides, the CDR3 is TGTGCCATCAGGACAGGAACCGACAATGAGCTGTTTTTT.

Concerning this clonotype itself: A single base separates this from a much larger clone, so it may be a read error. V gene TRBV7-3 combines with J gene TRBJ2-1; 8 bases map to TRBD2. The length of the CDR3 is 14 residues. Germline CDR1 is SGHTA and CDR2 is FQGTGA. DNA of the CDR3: TGTGCCTGCAGTCTGGGACTAGGAGTGGGTGAGCAGTTCTTC. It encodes CACSLGLGVGEQFF.

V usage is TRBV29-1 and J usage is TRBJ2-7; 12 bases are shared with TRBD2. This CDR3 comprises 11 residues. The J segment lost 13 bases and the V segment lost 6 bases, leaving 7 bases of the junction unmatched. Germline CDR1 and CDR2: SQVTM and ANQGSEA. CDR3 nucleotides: TGCAGCGTCGAGGGACTAGCGGGTCGATACTTC. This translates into CSVEGLAGRYF.

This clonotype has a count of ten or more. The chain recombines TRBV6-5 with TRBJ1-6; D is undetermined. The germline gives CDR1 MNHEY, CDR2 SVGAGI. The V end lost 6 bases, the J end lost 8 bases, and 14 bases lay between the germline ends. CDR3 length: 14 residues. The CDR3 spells CASRLLGVDSPLHF. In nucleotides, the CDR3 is TGTGCCAGCAGGCTGCTCGGGGTTGATTCACCCCTCCACTTT.

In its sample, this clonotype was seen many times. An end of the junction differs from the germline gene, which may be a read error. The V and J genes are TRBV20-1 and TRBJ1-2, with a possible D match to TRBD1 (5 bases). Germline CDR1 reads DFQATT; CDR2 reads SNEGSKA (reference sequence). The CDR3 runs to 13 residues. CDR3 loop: CSASARAKYGYTF. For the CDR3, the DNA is TGCAGTGCTAGTGCCAGGGCTAAGTATGGCTACACCTTC.